The clone carrying this TCR beta chain turned up a few times. Its antigen is as yet unknown. This sample is part of a study of beta chain features in type 1 diabetes. Study results and caveats: For type 1 diabetes patients, VDJ junctions showed fewer insertions and more deletions. TCRB CDR3 length was moderately but significantly reduced in all four CD4+ subsets of Type 1 diabetes patients. For patients and controls alike, PCR might favor shorter templates to the same degree. Naive, central memory and regulatory TCRB repertoires appeared more similar among patients than healthy donors.

TCRB transcripts that were expressed got sequenced, as all of the isolated RNA had been reverse transcribed. TCRdb keeps only in-frame clones here, not all; method: immunoSEQ multiplex PCR. The table shows some 700,000 clones, with roughly 13% occurring only once. V was cut by 4 bases and J by 1 base, with 11 bases left in between. Germline V gene sequence: CDR1 GTSNPN, CDR2 SVGIG (reference sequence). The CDR3 length is 13 residues. The rearrangement uses TRBV30 and TRBJ2-7; TRBD2 is a possible D gene (5 bases). This receptor was obtained from a man between 18 and 35 years old with type 1 diabetes. The specimen was naive CD4+ T cells from blood. The CDR3 loop is CAWNMGVSYEQYF. Written as DNA, the CDR3 is TGTGCCTGGAACATGGGAGTATCCTACGAGCAGTACTTC. The full variable domain, completed using reference TRBV30 and TRBJ2-7, is SQTIHQWPATLVQPVGSPLSLECTVEGTSNPNLYWYRQAAGRGLQLLFYSVGIGQISSEVPQNLSASRPQDRQFILSSKKLLLSDSGFYLCAWNMGVSYEQYFGPGTRLTVT.